This TCR beta chain was identified in a study of T-cell reconstitution after alpha-beta-depleted transplantation in children. General study results and limits: T-cell counts and diversity at one year post-transplant came mainly from newly produced T cells. Expanded graft clones, several hundred of them, were reportedly the source of alpha-beta T cells about two months after transplant. There were some patients whose high TCRbeta diversity at day 60 came from surviving recipient T cells and thymic progenitors.

Researchers prepared the TCRbeta library using unique molecular identifiers, the study reports. Each CDR3 protein gets one entry after TCRdb re-called the PCR reads with MiXCR. This sample has about 870,000 distinct CDR3 sequences, with 16% found just once. Remarks on this clonotype: Its matching antigen is unknown.

The material sequenced was PBMCs, mostly from graft donor cells, taken 360 days after TCRalphabeta/CD19-depleted stem cell transplant. The sequence was collected from a male patient younger than 18 who had a stem cell transplant for acute lymphoblastic leukemia, so the T cells may come from the graft donor.

CDR3 in DNA: TGTGCCAGCAGTCCCGGGTGGCGGAGGCGAGGGCCCGTAAGCTCCTACGAGCAGTACTTC. Amino acid sequence: CASSPGWRRRGPVSSYEQYF. The gene calls are TRBV12-3 or TRBV12-4 and TRBJ2-7; the D gene is possibly TRBD2 (5 bases). V was cut by 5 bases and J by 0 bases, with 29 bases left in between. The CDR3 has 20 residues.